This T cell receptor (beta chain) was documented in a study of CD8 T cells in Susac syndrome. In blood CD8+ and CD4+ T cells, TCR beta underwent sequencing. It was treatment-naive patients with stable or active relapsing-remitting disease who made up the multiple sclerosis controls. Germline assignment: CDR1 ENHRY and CDR2 SYGVKD. V lost 6 bases to trimming and J lost 6 bases; unmatched junction nucleotides: 11. CDR3 size: 15 residues. Reverse transcription of roughly 0.5 to 1 ug RNA was performed with random hexamers. Amplification of the TCR beta CDR3 was carried out by immunoSEQ multiplex PCR, which spanned a total of 54 Vbeta and 13 Jbeta segments. Each CDR3 protein gets one entry after TCRdb re-called the immunoSEQ multiplex PCR reads with MiXCR. The sample shows hundreds of thousands of distinct CDR3 sequences, about 82% of them seen only once.

The sequenced sample consisted of CD8+ T cells from PBMCs. The J gene is TRBJ2-7, the V gene TRBV10-3; 10 bases match TRBD2. This receptor was taken from a human donor with multiple sclerosis. In DNA form, the CDR3 reads TGTGCCATCAGAATCAAGCGGGAGGGCCCTTCCGAGCAGTACTTC. Amino acid sequence: CAIRIKREGPSEQYF.